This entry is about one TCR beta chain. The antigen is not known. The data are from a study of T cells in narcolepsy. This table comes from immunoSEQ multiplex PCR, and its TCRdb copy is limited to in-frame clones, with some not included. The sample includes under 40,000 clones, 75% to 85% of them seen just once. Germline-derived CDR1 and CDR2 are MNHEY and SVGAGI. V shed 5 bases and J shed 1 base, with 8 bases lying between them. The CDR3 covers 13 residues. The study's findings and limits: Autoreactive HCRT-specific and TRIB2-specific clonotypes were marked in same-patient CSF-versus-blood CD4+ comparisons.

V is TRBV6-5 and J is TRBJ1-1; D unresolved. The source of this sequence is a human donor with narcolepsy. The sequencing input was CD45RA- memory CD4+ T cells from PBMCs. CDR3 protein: CASSVSANTEAFF. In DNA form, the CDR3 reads TGTGCCAGCAGTGTCAGTGCGAACACTGAAGCTTTCTTT.